These T cell receptor beta chains were read from a single sample in a study of T-cell memory formation after mild COVID-19. TCRdb used MiXCR to reprocess the 5' RACE reads, holding one entry per CDR3 protein. The sample carries about 400,000 distinct CDR3 sequences, 20% to 25% recorded once. The source material was PBMCs or a T cell subset sorted from them (not recorded which). These TCRs come from an adult woman who had mild COVID-19 (a few samples of this study predate the infection). Cell type and time point are not known. Both conserved end residues are part of each CDR3. A D gene is named only where the DNA matches it firmly. Only some rows state a clone size, as once, few, many or a class for expanded clones.

clone_size d_call j_call v_call cdr3_aa cdr3_nt
NA TRBD2 TRBJ2-7 TRBV19 CASSTYPGLPIQQYF TGTGCCAGTAGTACTTATCCGGGACTACCTATACAGCAGTACTTC
NA NA TRBJ2-5 TRBV7-9 CASSINRKETQYF TGTGCCAGCAGCATAAACAGAAAAGAGACCCAGTACTTC
few TRBD1 TRBJ1-2 TRBV20-1 CSARSGTASGYTF TGCAGTGCTAGATCTGGGACAGCCAGTGGCTACACCTTC
NA NA TRBJ1-5 TRBV24-1 CATSQRGLQPQHF TGTGCCACCAGTCAGAGGGGTCTTCAGCCCCAGCATTTT
few TRBD2 TRBJ2-1 TRBV12-3/TRBV12-4 CASSFSGGLYNEQFF TGTGCCAGCAGTTTTTCGGGGGGGCTCTACAATGAGCAGTTCTTC
NA TRBD1 TRBJ1-5 TRBV12-3/TRBV12-4 CASSLGQGVSNQPQHF TGTGCCAGCAGTTTAGGACAGGGGGTGAGCAATCAGCCCCAGCATTTT
NA TRBD1 TRBJ2-7 TRBV29-1 CSVGGGQGADEQYF TGCAGCGTTGGGGGCGGACAGGGGGCTGACGAGCAGTACTTC
few TRBD1 TRBJ2-7 TRBV6-2/TRBV6-3 CASRARDRGYEQYF TGTGCCAGCAGGGCAAGAGACAGGGGCTACGAGCAGTACTTC
few NA TRBJ2-4 TRBV7-9 CASSSDYHIQYF TGTGCCAGCAGCTCCGACTACCACATTCAGTACTTC
NA TRBD2 TRBJ2-7 TRBV7-3 CASSLTELAGSTYEQYF TGTGCCAGCAGCTTAACGGAGCTAGCGGGATCAACCTACGAGCAGTACTTC
few NA TRBJ1-5 TRBV20-1 CSAKLFGNSNQPQHF TGCAGTGCCAAATTGTTCGGGAATAGCAATCAGCCCCAGCATTTT
NA NA TRBJ2-3 TRBV15 CASGTPSLQYF TGTGCCTCGGGGACCCCTTCCCTGCAGTATTTT
few NA TRBJ1-6 TRBV10-3 CAIRTGDNSPLHF TGTGCCATCAGGACGGGGGATAATTCACCCCTCCACTTT
NA TRBD2 TRBJ2-1 TRBV7-2 CASSGGGGLAQLSSYNEQFF TGTGCCAGCAGCGGAGGGGGGGGACTAGCGCAACTTAGCTCCTACAATGAGCAGTTCTTC
few NA TRBJ2-5 TRBV6-2/TRBV6-3 CASRDTGETQYF TGTGCCAGCAGAGACACTGGAGAGACCCAGTACTTC
few NA TRBJ1-5 TRBV7-9 CASSADSGNQPQHF TGTGCCAGCAGCGCCGACAGCGGCAATCAGCCCCAGCATTTT
NA NA TRBJ2-5 TRBV20-1 CSASGSAETQYF TGCAGTGCTAGCGGGAGCGCGGAGACCCAGTACTTC
few TRBD1 TRBJ2-5 TRBV12-3/TRBV12-4 CASSQDRGDWQETQYF TGTGCCAGCAGTCAGGACAGGGGGGATTGGCAAGAGACCCAGTACTTC
few TRBD2 TRBJ2-3 TRBV20-1 CSPSGTSGSAQYF TGCAGTCCCTCCGGGACTAGCGGGAGTGCGCAGTATTTT
once NA TRBJ2-5 TRBV21-1 CASSKGTETSQETQYF TGTGCCAGCAGCAAAGGGACAGAGACGAGCCAAGAGACCCAGTACTTC
many NA TRBJ1-4 TRBV2 CASSEWTEPTNEKLFF TGTGCCAGCAGTGAGTGGACAGAACCAACTAATGAAAAACTGTTTTTT
few NA TRBJ2-5 TRBV9 CASSVLDTGKDQETQYF TGTGCCAGCAGCGTACTAGACACGGGGAAGGACCAAGAGACCCAGTACTTC
NA TRBD1 TRBJ2-2 TRBV24-1 CATSRPGTGASGELFF TGTGCCACCAGCCGACCCGGGACAGGGGCTTCCGGGGAGCTGTTTTTT
NA NA TRBJ1-1 TRBV11-1 CASSQGHPNTEAFF TGTGCCAGCAGCCAGGGACACCCGAACACTGAAGCTTTCTTT
NA NA TRBJ2-3 TRBV5-1 CASSLTPADTQYF TGCGCCAGCAGCCTTACGCCGGCAGATACGCAGTATTTT
few NA TRBJ2-3 TRBV12-3/TRBV12-4 CASSLPRDTQYF TGTGCCAGCAGTTTGCCCCGCGATACGCAGTATTTT
NA NA TRBJ2-5 TRBV30 CAWSAPQYDWRQETQYF TGTGCCTGGAGCGCACCTCAATATGACTGGAGACAAGAGACCCAGTACTTC
NA TRBD2 TRBJ2-5 TRBV7-2 CASSLRLAAYQETQYF TGTGCCAGCAGCTTAAGGCTAGCGGCGTACCAAGAGACCCAGTACTTC
few NA TRBJ1-5 TRBV24-1 CATPTRGVFNQPQHF TGTGCCACCCCTACAAGGGGGGTTTTCAATCAGCCCCAGCATTTT
few NA TRBJ2-6 TRBV5-1 CASSLPRGSSSGANVLTF TGCGCCAGCAGCTTGCCCCGGGGGTCATCCTCTGGGGCCAACGTCCTGACTTTC
NA NA TRBJ1-2 TRBV5-5 CASSPVGSPYGYTF TGTGCCAGCAGCCCCGTAGGGTCGCCCTATGGCTACACCTTC
NA TRBD2 TRBJ2-7 TRBV12-3/TRBV12-4 CASSLSLAGDEQYF TGTGCCAGCAGTTTAAGTCTAGCGGGGGACGAGCAGTACTTC
few NA TRBJ2-7 TRBV6-6 CASSRLQGYEQYF TGTGCCAGCAGCCGATTACAGGGATACGAGCAGTACTTC
few NA TRBJ2-1 TRBV5-1 CASRVGYNEQFF TGTGCCAGCCGGGTAGGCTACAATGAGCAGTTCTTC
NA TRBD1 TRBJ2-1 TRBV7-2 CASSGTPGQGVPNEQFF TGTGCCAGCAGCGGAACCCCGGGACAGGGTGTTCCCAATGAGCAGTTCTTC
few NA TRBJ2-7 TRBV13 CASSSSLGTHEQYF TGTGCCAGCAGCTCGTCGTTGGGGACCCACGAGCAGTACTTC
NA NA TRBJ2-3 TRBV29-1 CSVELGPDTQYF TGCAGCGTTGAACTTGGGCCAGATACGCAGTATTTT
NA TRBD1 TRBJ2-5 TRBV7-9 CASSFIRDRETQYF TGTGCCAGCAGCTTCATACGGGACAGAGAGACCCAGTACTTC
NA NA TRBJ2-6 TRBV5-1 CASMTDSGANVLTF TGCGCCAGCATGACAGACTCTGGGGCCAACGTCCTGACTTTC
NA TRBD1 TRBJ2-7 TRBV19 CASSMRGQGSYEQYF TGTGCCAGTAGTATGCGGGGACAGGGCTCCTACGAGCAGTACTTC
NA NA TRBJ1-2 TRBV6-5 CASPSSGREFYGYTF TGTGCCAGTCCGAGTTCAGGGCGAGAATTCTATGGCTACACCTTC